These T cell receptor beta chains were read from a single sample in a study of blood T cell repertoires in COVID-19. TCRdb keeps only in-frame clones here, not all; method: immunoSEQ multiplex PCR. This sample carries roughly 160,000 clones, 84% of them seen once, and the ten largest clones take less than 3%. Sequenced input: peripheral blood. The receptors were sampled from a woman older than 75 with COVID-19, enrolled during active disease. Both conserved end residues are part of each CDR3. The order of the fields is D gene, clone size, V gene, J gene, CDR3 protein, CDR3 DNA. A D gene is named only where the DNA matches it firmly. Clone size, where shown, is once, few, many, or a class for clones that have expanded.

D gene: .; clone size: .; V gene: TRBV7-3; J gene: TRBJ2-7; CDR3 protein: CASSLWGDLDGEQYF; CDR3 DNA: TGTGCCAGCAGCTTATGGGGGGACTTGGACGGCGAGCAGTACTTC
D gene: .; clone size: once; V gene: TRBV2; J gene: TRBJ1-2; CDR3 protein: CASSDYGDGYTF; CDR3 DNA: TGTGCCAGCAGTGATTACGGGGATGGCTACACCTTC
D gene: .; clone size: .; V gene: TRBV5-1; J gene: TRBJ1-3; CDR3 protein: CASSSGSGNTIYF; CDR3 DNA: TGCGCCAGCAGTTCGGGCTCTGGAAACACCATATATTTT
D gene: TRBD1; clone size: .; V gene: TRBV2; J gene: TRBJ2-3; CDR3 protein: CASGMTGTGQYF; CDR3 DNA: TGTGCCAGCGGGATGACAGGGACGGGACAGTATTTT
D gene: .; clone size: .; V gene: TRBV19; J gene: TRBJ1-5; CDR3 protein: CASLNPGGNQPQHF; CDR3 DNA: TGTGCCAGTCTCAATCCAGGGGGCAATCAGCCCCAGCATTTT
D gene: TRBD2; clone size: .; V gene: TRBV5-4; J gene: TRBJ2-3; CDR3 protein: CASSLGGGARTDTQYF; CDR3 DNA: TGTGCCAGCAGCTTGGGGGGAGGGGCCCGCACAGATACGCAGTATTTT
D gene: TRBD1; clone size: .; V gene: TRBV4-1; J gene: TRBJ1-2; CDR3 protein: CASSQRPDRDWSYGYTF; CDR3 DNA: TGCGCCAGCAGCCAAAGGCCGGACAGGGACTGGAGCTATGGCTACACCTTC
D gene: TRBD2; clone size: .; V gene: TRBV7-8; J gene: TRBJ2-7; CDR3 protein: CASSLVVGLGTYEQYF; CDR3 DNA: TGTGCCAGCAGCTTAGTCGTCGGACTAGGGACGTACGAGCAGTACTTC
D gene: .; clone size: .; V gene: TRBV10-1; J gene: TRBJ2-3; CDR3 protein: CASSESTLGGDTQYF; CDR3 DNA: TGCGCCAGCAGTGAGTCGACTTTAGGTGGAGATACGCAGTATTTT
D gene: .; clone size: .; V gene: TRBV27; J gene: TRBJ1-1; CDR3 protein: CASSYQGRGTEAFF; CDR3 DNA: TGTGCCAGCAGTTACCAGGGTAGGGGGACTGAAGCTTTCTTT
D gene: TRBD1; clone size: .; V gene: TRBV19; J gene: TRBJ2-2; CDR3 protein: CASSRRTGAGNTGELFF; CDR3 DNA: TGTGCCAGTAGCCGACGTACAGGGGCGGGGAACACCGGGGAGCTGTTTTTT
D gene: TRBD1; clone size: .; V gene: TRBV15; J gene: TRBJ1-1; CDR3 protein: CATSRDGRQGVNTEAFF; CDR3 DNA: TGTGCCACCAGCAGAGATGGGCGACAGGGGGTGAACACTGAAGCTTTCTTT
D gene: TRBD2; clone size: once; V gene: TRBV27; J gene: TRBJ2-4; CDR3 protein: CASSLLAGVSLAKNIQYF; CDR3 DNA: TGTGCCAGCAGTCTACTAGCGGGAGTCAGTTTAGCCAAAAACATTCAGTACTTC
D gene: TRBD1; clone size: .; V gene: TRBV6-6; J gene: TRBJ1-5; CDR3 protein: CASSHRGQGVYSNQPQHF; CDR3 DNA: TGTGCCAGCAGTCACCGCGGACAGGGGGTGTATAGCAATCAGCCCCAGCATTTT
D gene: TRBD1; clone size: .; V gene: TRBV5-4; J gene: TRBJ1-2; CDR3 protein: CASSPPDRDGYGYTF; CDR3 DNA: TGTGCCAGCAGCCCACCGGACAGGGACGGCTATGGCTACACCTTC
D gene: .; clone size: once; V gene: TRBV7-9; J gene: TRBJ2-7; CDR3 protein: CASSGQLGATYEQYF; CDR3 DNA: TGTGCCAGCAGCGGTCAGTTAGGAGCGACCTACGAGCAGTACTTC
D gene: TRBD1; clone size: .; V gene: TRBV7-9; J gene: TRBJ2-7; CDR3 protein: CASSIGTGSEIWRLEQYF; CDR3 DNA: TGTGCCAGCAGCATAGGGACAGGGAGTGAGATATGGAGGCTCGAGCAGTACTTC
D gene: .; clone size: .; V gene: TRBV10-3; J gene: TRBJ2-7; CDR3 protein: CATTENYEQYF; CDR3 DNA: TGTGCCACCACAGAAAACTACGAGCAGTACTTC
D gene: .; clone size: .; V gene: TRBV12-5; J gene: TRBJ2-1; CDR3 protein: CASGSGGRGNEQFF; CDR3 DNA: TGTGCTAGTGGAAGTGGCGGCAGAGGCAATGAGCAGTTCTTC
D gene: TRBD2; clone size: once; V gene: TRBV27; J gene: TRBJ2-1; CDR3 protein: CASNLAGYNEQFF; CDR3 DNA: TGTGCCAGCAACCTAGCGGGATACAATGAGCAGTTCTTC
D gene: TRBD1; clone size: .; V gene: TRBV7-8; J gene: TRBJ2-7; CDR3 protein: CASSYRTGGVGEQYF; CDR3 DNA: TGTGCCAGCAGCTATCGTACAGGGGGAGTGGGAGAGCAGTACTTC
D gene: TRBD2; clone size: .; V gene: TRBV2; J gene: TRBJ2-3; CDR3 protein: CARQTSGGAILFSTDTQYF; CDR3 DNA: TGTGCCAGACAGACTAGCGGGGGGGCTATCCTCTTCTCCACAGATACGCAGTATTTT
D gene: .; clone size: .; V gene: TRBV19; J gene: TRBJ1-3; CDR3 protein: CASTPVGRTISGNTIYF; CDR3 DNA: TGTGCCAGTACTCCAGTGGGCAGGACAATCTCTGGAAACACCATATATTTT
D gene: .; clone size: .; V gene: TRBV27; J gene: TRBJ1-2; CDR3 protein: CASSVTLKGGGYTF; CDR3 DNA: TGTGCCAGCAGTGTAACCCTTAAAGGGGGTGGCTACACCTTC
D gene: TRBD2; clone size: .; V gene: TRBV27; J gene: TRBJ2-7; CDR3 protein: CASSLKTSRTYEQYF; CDR3 DNA: TGTGCCAGCAGTTTAAAGACTAGCAGAACCTACGAGCAGTACTTC
D gene: .; clone size: .; V gene: TRBV3-1/TRBV3-2; J gene: TRBJ1-1; CDR3 protein: CASSHSAGLAFF; CDR3 DNA: TGTGCCAGCAGCCATTCAGCAGGACTAGCTTTCTTT
D gene: .; clone size: .; V gene: TRBV5-1; J gene: TRBJ2-3; CDR3 protein: CASSSLTEDTQYF; CDR3 DNA: TGCGCCAGCAGCTCATTGACAGAAGATACGCAGTATTTT
D gene: .; clone size: .; V gene: TRBV11-2; J gene: TRBJ1-1; CDR3 protein: CASSLDSGSSAFF; CDR3 DNA: TGTGCCAGCAGCTTAGATTCGGGGTCCTCAGCTTTCTTT
D gene: .; clone size: .; V gene: TRBV5-6; J gene: TRBJ2-7; CDR3 protein: CASSLGLDSSYEQYF; CDR3 DNA: TGTGCCAGCAGCCTGGGGCTGGACAGCTCCTACGAGCAGTACTTC
D gene: .; clone size: few; V gene: TRBV5-5; J gene: TRBJ2-1; CDR3 protein: CASSLDGSYNEQFF; CDR3 DNA: TGTGCCAGCAGCTTGGACGGTTCCTACAATGAGCAGTTCTTC
D gene: .; clone size: few; V gene: TRBV24-1; J gene: TRBJ1-3; CDR3 protein: CATSDRSSGNTIYF; CDR3 DNA: TGTGCCACCAGTGACAGAAGCTCTGGAAACACCATATATTTT
D gene: .; clone size: .; V gene: TRBV30; J gene: TRBJ2-2; CDR3 protein: CAWSWLAGTGELFF; CDR3 DNA: TGTGCCTGGAGTTGGTTGGCGGGCACCGGGGAGCTGTTTTTT
D gene: .; clone size: .; V gene: TRBV7-2; J gene: TRBJ2-5; CDR3 protein: CASSRNGQETQYF; CDR3 DNA: TGTGCCAGCAGCAGAAACGGCCAAGAGACCCAGTACTTC
D gene: .; clone size: .; V gene: TRBV18; J gene: TRBJ1-5; CDR3 protein: CASSPGYTEPQHF; CDR3 DNA: TGTGCCAGCTCACCCGGTTATACTGAGCCCCAGCATTTT
D gene: TRBD1; clone size: .; V gene: TRBV28; J gene: TRBJ2-3; CDR3 protein: CASSWDSFTDTQYF; CDR3 DNA: TGTGCCAGCAGCTGGGACAGTTTCACAGATACGCAGTATTTT
D gene: .; clone size: .; V gene: TRBV30; J gene: TRBJ2-2; CDR3 protein: CAWSQRYGELFF; CDR3 DNA: TGTGCCTGGAGTCAGAGGTACGGGGAGCTGTTTTTT
D gene: TRBD2; clone size: .; V gene: TRBV10-1; J gene: TRBJ2-2; CDR3 protein: CASSKQGRLAGANTGELFF; CDR3 DNA: TGCGCCAGCAGTAAACAGGGTCGGCTAGCGGGCGCGAACACCGGGGAGCTGTTTTTT
D gene: .; clone size: once; V gene: TRBV7-7; J gene: TRBJ2-1; CDR3 protein: CASSLGLNNEQFF; CDR3 DNA: TGTGCCAGCAGCTTAGGACTAAACAATGAGCAGTTCTTC
D gene: .; clone size: .; V gene: TRBV28; J gene: TRBJ1-2; CDR3 protein: CASSSLRQNYGYTF; CDR3 DNA: TGTGCCAGCAGTTCCCTCCGACAGAACTATGGCTACACCTTC